Below are 9 T cell receptor beta chains sequenced from a single sample in a study of CD8 T cells in ankylosing spondylitis. A single record per CDR3 protein comes from TCRdb applying MiXCR to the 5' RACE reads. Among about 250,000 distinct CDR3 sequences listed, about 20% were seen once. The specimen was blood, either unsorted or a sorted T cell fraction (not recorded which). Every receptor here comes from a male donor with ankylosing spondylitis or in good health (not recorded which).

The V call is TRBV7-9, the J call TRBJ2-1, with 7 nucleotides matching TRBD2. Germline loops: CDR1 SEHNR, CDR2 FQNEAQ (reference sequence). V gave up 4 bases and J gave up 4 bases; unmatched junction bases: 13. The CDR3 extends over 17 amino acids. The CDR3 here is CASSSPSGGSGYNEQFF. Written as DNA, the CDR3 is TGTGCCAGCAGCTCCCCCTCGGGGGGTAGCGGTTACAATGAGCAGTTCTTC.

The chain employs TRBV7-9 and TRBJ2-5; no reliable D call. This CDR3 comprises 12 residues. CDR1 is SEHNR and CDR2 is FQNEAQ in the germline V gene (reference sequence). The ends were cut back, 5 bases at V and 5 bases at J, with 9 bases in the middle. The CDR3 region has the DNA TGTGCCAGCAGCCCTGCCATGGAGACCCAGTACTTC. Translation gives CASSPAMETQYF.

The rearrangement uses TRBV12-3 or TRBV12-4 and TRBJ2-1; the D gene could be TRBD1 or TRBD2 (5 bases each). The CDR3 loop spans 12 amino acids. Between the trimmed V and J ends, which lost 8 bases and 6 bases, there was a span of 11 bases. The CDR3 nucleotides are TGTGCCAGCGCCGGGGCCGCCAATGAGCAGTTCTTC. Amino acids: CASAGAANEQFF.

This clonotype was counted between two and nine times. The chain is built from TRBV7-8 and TRBJ2-7; 9 nucleotides align to TRBD1. Germline V gene sequence: CDR1 SGHVS, CDR2 FQNEAQ. Trimming removed 0 bases from V and 2 bases from J; junction bases left unmatched: 5. The CDR3 runs to 16 residues. Here the CDR3 reads CASSLAQGAITYEQYF. CDR3 DNA: TGTGCCAGCAGCTTAGCACAGGGGGCGATTACCTACGAGCAGTACTTC.

This clonotype has a count of ten or more. The chain recombines TRBV29-1 with TRBJ1-2; possible D gene TRBD1, 5 bases. This CDR3 contains 15 residues. V was cut by 2 bases and J by 6 bases, with 19 bases left in between. The germline gives CDR1 SQVTM, CDR2 ANQGSEA. The CDR3 nucleotides are TGCAGCGTTGAACCTTGGGGCAGAGATTTAGATGGCTACACCTTC. It encodes CSVEPWGRDLDGYTF.

This clonotype was counted a few times. V is TRBV4-1 and J is TRBJ2-7; D call uncertain. V was shortened by 2 bases and J by 2 bases, with 7 bases between the two germline ends. Germline CDR1 is MGHRA and CDR2 is YSYEKL. The CDR3 is made up of 13 amino acids. The CDR3 spells CASSQTHPYEQYF. The CDR3 DNA follows: TGCGCCAGCAGCCAAACCCATCCCTACGAGCAGTACTTC.

The chain has TRBV5-1 and TRBJ1-1; 7 positions match TRBD1. Germline assignment: CDR1 SGHRS and CDR2 YFSETQ. This CDR3 has 15 residues. V dropped 5 bases and J dropped 3; count of bases not matched to a gene: 10. As DNA, the CDR3 is TGCGCCAGCAGGGCGGGGACAGCTGGGGACACTGAAGCTTTCTTT. It translates to CASRAGTAGDTEAFF.

This clonotype was seen ten or more times. V usage is TRBV28 and J usage is TRBJ2-3, with D possibly TRBD2 on 5 matching bases. Germline loops: CDR1 MDHEN, CDR2 SYDVKM. Trimming cost V 3 bases and J 10 bases, with 8 bases left between them. This CDR3 spans 11 amino acids. The CDR3 sequence is CASSFERAQYF. The CDR3 DNA follows: TGTGCCAGCAGTTTTGAGAGGGCGCAGTATTTT.

This clonotype showed up just a few times. V and J are TRBV4-3 and TRBJ1-1, with TRBD1 matching over 9 bases. Germline assignment: CDR1 LGHNA and CDR2 YSLEER. The CDR3 contains 16 residues. Losses at the gene ends were 1 base for V and 6 bases for J; bases not matched to a gene: 9. CDR3 DNA sequence: TGCGCCAGCAGCCAAGCCGGGACAGGGCTTCTGGCTGAAGCTTTCTTT. Its translation is CASSQAGTGLLAEAFF.